This TCR beta chain comes out of a study of shared clonotypes between healthy human individuals. Broader study findings: Four donors shared approximately 5% of their naive CD4 clonotypes.

Naive CD8 cells lacked CD45RO, underwent positive selection for CCR7 and left out terminally differentiated effector memory CD45RA+ cells. V dropped 2 bases and J dropped 5; count of bases not matched to a gene: 5. Germline V gene sequence: CDR1 ENHRY, CDR2 SYGVKD. CDR3 length: 15 residues. Concerning this clone: Its antigen is unidentified.

Sequencing used immunoSEQ multiplex PCR; TCRdb keeps in-frame clones, though not all of them. The data hold over 2 million clones, with about 95% observed a single time. The rearrangement uses TRBV10-3 and TRBJ2-3; the match to TRBD2 covers 9 bases. This TCR was recovered from a man younger than 30 in good health. The sample was naive CD8+ T cells sorted from blood. The CDR3 here is CAISEPGLARDTQYF. In DNA, the CDR3 is TGTGCCATCAGTGAGCCGGGACTAGCTAGAGATACGCAGTATTTT.